What follows describes a single TCR beta chain. Its antigen is still unknown. Germline CDR1 SGDLS, CDR2 YYNGEE. The V gene lost 0 bases and the J gene lost 7 bases, with 11 bases spanning the gap. CDR3 length: 14 amino acids. The data originate from a study of CD8 T cells in ankylosing spondylitis. General study points: Blood of patients with ankylosing spondylitis appeared to be characterized by a TCR beta motif of fewer than 10 highly homologous variants. Earlier authors reported some of these motif variants in reactive arthritis synovial fluid and blood. Disease-linked clones were CD8+ and relatively rare in peripheral blood.

The TCR beta libraries were generated through quantitative 5'-RACE incorporating molecular barcodes. TCRdb re-called the 5' RACE reads with MiXCR, one entry per CDR3 protein. The sample contains under 850,000 distinct CDR3 sequences, around 19% of which appear only once. The sequencing input was blood, either unsorted or a sorted T cell fraction (not recorded which). This TCR came from a male donor with ankylosing spondylitis. V and J are TRBV9 and TRBJ2-1; D is unclear. The CDR3 coding sequence is TGTGCCAGCAGCGTAGTATCAAATGGGAATGAGCAGTTCTTC. Translating gives CASSVVSNGNEQFF.